Here is one TCR beta chain with its context. Its binding antigen is unknown. No per-base quality is available; no much larger clone lies one base away. To demonstrate the VDJtools post-analysis software, the study profiled TCR beta repertoires from the peripheral blood of some 13 young patients with multiple sclerosis. The multiple sclerosis patients were children and adolescents ranging in age from about 6 to 17 years. The sample comes from a study of post-analysis software for immune sequencing data (dated by TCRdb to between 2014 and 2017). Regarding the study in general: The recorded disease courses included relapsing-remitting, secondary progressive and progressive-relapsing multiple sclerosis, and some patients had no subtype annotation. The patient repertoires were compared against 11 previously published healthy control repertoires obtained from donors aged about 6 to 28 years. A subset of samples was prepared in parallel using single-end sample barcoding, then pooled and co-amplified after Illumina adapter ligation.

Library creation used PCR. Sequencing instrument: Illumina HiSeq 2500. To reduce PCR and sequencing biases, unique molecular identifiers were built into the TCR beta cDNA libraries. Roughly 0.5 million cDNA molecules were obtained per 1 to 10 million input T cells, so each molecule approximated one T cell. The same protocol used for the earlier healthy control dataset was applied to prepare and sequence the patient libraries. Within a given batch, samples were prepared together, multiplexed and sequenced on the same HiSeq lane. In the original analysis: Raw barcoded reads were processed with MIGEC, and single-read molecular identifier groups were discarded before consensus assembly and CDR3 extraction. Clonotype tables were post-analysed with VDJtools, normalizing diversity by down-sampling all datasets to the smallest sample size. In repertoire overlap clustering, CDR3 amino acid sequences, but not nucleotide sequences, were matched to correct batch-related cross-sample contamination. Using fastp at Q25 and MiXCR, TCRdb reprocessed the public reads and kept productive beta chains. CDR3 protein duplicates are merged, each entry listing the most common genes and DNA. TCRdb, rather than the study authors, made the V and J calls. The sample yields 400,000 to 500,000 distinct CDR3 sequences; approximately 37% were counted once. 7.6% of the sample comes from the top ten.

Results and caveats for the whole study, not just this receptor: Roughly 5 TRBV segments, including TRBV5-6, TRBV5-1 and TRBV20-1, were significantly more frequent in patients than controls. Significantly lower normalized Chao1 diversity was found in multiple sclerosis patients than in controls, suggesting substantial peripheral T-cell clonal expansion. When samples were clustered directly using the F measure, samples prepared in the same batch co-clustered strongly, which prompted a batch-effect correction. The multiple sclerosis patient group was slightly younger than the control group.

V and J lose 5 bases and 2 bases, and a span of 7 bases separates them. The CDR1 and CDR2 encoded by the germline V gene are KGHDR and SFDVKD. The CDR3 measures 13 amino acids from cysteine to phenylalanine. Only the CDR3 DNA is retained, 39 bases long and in frame from the first base. Sequenced input: blood. This chain joins TRBV24-1 to TRBJ2-3; confidence is insufficient to name the D gene. This TCR was sampled from a girl aged 2-10 years with multiple sclerosis. Here the CDR3 is given as CATSAWSTDTQYF. At the DNA level, the sequence is TGTGCCACCAGTGCTTGGTCCACAGATACGCAGTATTTT.